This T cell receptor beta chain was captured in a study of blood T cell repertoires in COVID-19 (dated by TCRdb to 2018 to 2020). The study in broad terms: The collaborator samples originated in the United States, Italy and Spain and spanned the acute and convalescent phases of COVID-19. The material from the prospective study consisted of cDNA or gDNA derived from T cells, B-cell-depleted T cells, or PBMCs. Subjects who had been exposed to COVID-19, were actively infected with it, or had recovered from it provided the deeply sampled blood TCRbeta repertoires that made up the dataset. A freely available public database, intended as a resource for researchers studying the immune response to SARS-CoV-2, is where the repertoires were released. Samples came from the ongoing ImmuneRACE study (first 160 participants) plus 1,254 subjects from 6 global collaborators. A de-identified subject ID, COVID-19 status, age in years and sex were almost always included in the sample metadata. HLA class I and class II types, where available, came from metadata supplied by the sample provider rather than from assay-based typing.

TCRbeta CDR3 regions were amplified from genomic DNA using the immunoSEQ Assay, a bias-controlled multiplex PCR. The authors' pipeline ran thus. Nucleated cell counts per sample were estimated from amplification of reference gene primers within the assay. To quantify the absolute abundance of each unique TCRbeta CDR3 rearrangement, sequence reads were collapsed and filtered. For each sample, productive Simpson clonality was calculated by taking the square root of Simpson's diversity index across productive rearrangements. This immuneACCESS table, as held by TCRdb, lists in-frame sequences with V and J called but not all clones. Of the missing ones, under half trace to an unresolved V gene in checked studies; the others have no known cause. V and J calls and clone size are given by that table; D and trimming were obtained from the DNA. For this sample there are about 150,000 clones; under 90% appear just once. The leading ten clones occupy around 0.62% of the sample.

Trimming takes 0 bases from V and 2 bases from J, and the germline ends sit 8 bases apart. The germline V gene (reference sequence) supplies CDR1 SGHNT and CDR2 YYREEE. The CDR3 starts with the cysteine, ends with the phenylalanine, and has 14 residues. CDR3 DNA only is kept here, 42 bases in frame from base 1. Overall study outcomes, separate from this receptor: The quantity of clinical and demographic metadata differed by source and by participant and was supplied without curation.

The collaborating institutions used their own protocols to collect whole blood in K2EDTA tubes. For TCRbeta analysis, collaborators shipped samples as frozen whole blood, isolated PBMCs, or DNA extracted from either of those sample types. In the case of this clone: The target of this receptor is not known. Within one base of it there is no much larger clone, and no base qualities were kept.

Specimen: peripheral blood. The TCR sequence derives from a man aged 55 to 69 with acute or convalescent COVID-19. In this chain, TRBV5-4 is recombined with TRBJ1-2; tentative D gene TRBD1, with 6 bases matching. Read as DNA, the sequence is TGTGCCAGCAGCTTGGGACAGGAGAACTATGGCTACACCTTC. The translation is CASSLGQENYGYTF.